The T cell receptor beta chain under discussion was sequenced for a study of identical twins (dated by TCRdb to between 2015 and 2016). Regarding the complete study: TCR alpha and beta repertoires from monozygotic twins, unrelated adults of various ages and cord blood were deep-sequenced to test whether fetal clonotypes persist. To rule out contamination, the twin experiments were replicated at different times with different library preparation protocols. Beyond this particular receptor, the publication reports: Compared with coincidental sharing between unrelated individuals, out-of-frame TCR alpha sequences shared between twins showed an excess of sequences with low generation probability. Zero-insertion analyses could be partly confounded by invariant T cells such as MAIT and iNKT, though diverse VJ usage argued against such confounding for most clonotypes. Recombination models systematically underestimated out-of-frame TCR alpha sharing in monozygotic twins but agreed with sharing between unrelated individuals. Because the same donors could not be followed over many years, conclusions were based on cross-sectional statistical analysis. Abundant cord blood beta clonotypes had fewer insertions, young adult naive repertoires showed a similar but weaker trend, and memory repertoires showed no such trend. A weaker excess of twin sharing was found in beta out-of-frame sequences because the signal-to-noise ratio was lowered by fewer shared sequences.

CDR1 LGHNA and CDR2 YNFKEQ are derived from the germline V gene. V loses 1 base at its end and J loses 4 bases; junction bases beyond the gene matches: 6. The CDR3 holds 17 amino acids from the cysteine to the phenylalanine. The only DNA kept is the CDR3, 51 bases in frame from the first base. Libraries were built with 5' RACE. The data were produced on an Illumina HiSeq 2000. Template switching added a universal primer binding site, and the final cDNA carried a unique molecular identifier that allowed TCR cDNA molecules to be counted accurately. First-strand cDNA for TCR alpha and beta chains was synthesized from specific primers in the conserved constant-segment region. Each cDNA library was double barcoded, with a SMART-Mk sample barcode plus Illumina barcodes, to control for contamination. TruSeq adapter sequences along with Illumina sample barcodes were introduced in two successive PCR steps. TCR alpha and beta cDNA libraries were sequenced on the Illumina HiSeq platform with custom primers. The authors processed their data as follows. Raw reads were processed with MiGEC to extract unique molecular identifiers, and MiXCR was used to determine CDR3 positions. For each individual, recombination models were inferred using an EM algorithm with the repgenHMM and IGoR tools. Shared clonotypes were analyzed with the tcR package in R, and sharing was normalized by the product of cloneset sizes. Out-of-frame nonproductive sequences were analyzed to study raw recombination free of thymic and clonal selection effects. The public sequencing data were trimmed at Q25 with fastp and processed into clonotypes with MiXCR by TCRdb, which kept only in-frame beta chains. Rows merge per CDR3 protein into single entries with the most common DNA and genes. TCRdb, not the original authors, processed these V and J calls. Present in this sample are 1.5 million to 2 million distinct CDR3 sequences, less than 35% of which were seen just once. Around 0.25% of the sample comes from the top ten.

A remark on this clonotype: Its recognized antigen is unknown. The input lacks base qualities; no much larger clone sits a single base away.

Every donor in the study was a healthy Caucasian. Sequencing was performed on cord blood. The sequence derives from a newborn girl in good health. The rearrangement joined TRBV4-2 to TRBJ1-6, and 8 junctional nucleotides match TRBD1. Here the CDR3 is given as CASSQGGTGAYNSPLHF. The DNA sequence is given as TGTGCCAGCAGCCAAGGTGGGACAGGAGCTTATAATTCACCCCTCCACTTT.